This TCR beta chain emerged from a study of CD8 T cells in ankylosing spondylitis. Libraries of TCR beta came from quantitative 5'-RACE with molecular barcodes. TCRdb re-called the 5' RACE reads with MiXCR, one entry per CDR3 protein. The sample has some 220,000 distinct CDR3 sequences, 10% to 13% seen once; the top ten hold about 2.8%. This clonotype was seen many times. Its antigen is unknown. Germline CDR1 LGHDT, CDR2 YNNKEL (reference sequence). V dropped 5 bases and J dropped 0 bases, with 13 bases sitting between them. This CDR3 is built from 16 residues. General study results and limits: There was a TCR beta motif, made of several highly homologous variants, that appeared characteristic of ankylosing spondylitis blood. In ankylosing spondylitis patients, matched synovial fluid reportedly showed significant enrichment of disease-linked clones.

This chain joins TRBV3-1 and TRBJ1-4, with D unclear. Sequencing input: blood, either unsorted or a sorted T cell fraction (not recorded which). The TCR comes from a male donor with ankylosing spondylitis or in good health (not recorded which). The CDR3 DNA is TGTGCCAGCAGCTTGGCCGGGATTGCAACTAATGAAAAACTGTTTTTT. Residues: CASSLAGIATNEKLFF.